Here is one T cell receptor (beta chain) with its context. The antigen remains undetermined. The sample originates from a study of cytomegalovirus exposure and HLA in healthy donors. On the study more broadly: In a previous analysis, approximately 110 million unique TCR beta sequences were found from roughly 180 million T cells.

Study results and caveats: Of the V segments, some could not be distinguished, including TRBV6-2 and TRBV6-3, and were excluded. Earlier analysis yielded a pattern in which most TCR beta V segments were productive about 87% or about 30% of the time.

There are 12 residues in the CDR3. Losses at the gene ends were 7 bases for V and 8 bases for J; bases not matched to a gene: 8. The germline V gene encodes CDR1 GTSNPN and CDR2 SVGIG (reference sequence). The study ran its PCR with 60 Vbeta and 13 Jbeta primers. The repertoire was sequenced with immunoSEQ multiplex PCR; TCRdb's copy has only in-frame clones and lacks some. The repertoire consists of some 150,000 clones, with roughly 81% occurring once and the leading ten covering about 12%. The chain combines TRBV30 with TRBJ1-2, with 9 bases aligning to TRBD1. The sample consisted of PBMCs. The sequence derives from a woman between 45 and 60 years old in good health and CMV-seronegative. The CDR3 protein is CAFETGGKGYTF. CDR3 coding DNA: TGTGCCTTCGAGACAGGGGGTAAAGGCTACACCTTC.